This TCR beta chain was identified during a study of blood T cell repertoires in COVID-19 (dated by TCRdb to about 2020). About the investigation overall: Collaborator samples came from the United States, Italy and Spain and covered acute and convalescent phases of COVID-19. The material from the prospective study consisted of cDNA or gDNA derived from T cells, B-cell-depleted T cells, or PBMCs. Deeply sampled blood TCRbeta repertoires from subjects exposed to, actively infected with, or recovered from COVID-19 were included in the dataset. The repertoires were made available in a free public database intended to serve as a resource for research on the immune response to SARS-CoV-2. The samples were drawn from the first 160 participants of the ongoing ImmuneRACE study and from 1,254 subjects provided by 6 global collaborators. The sample metadata nearly always contained a de-identified subject ID, COVID-19 status, age in years and sex. Where available, HLA class I and class II types were obtained from metadata supplied by the sample provider rather than from assay-based typing. The study at large found these results: Clinical and demographic metadata were provided uncurated, with the amount varying by source and participant.

As concerns this clone: This receptor's antigen is unknown. No clone much larger than this one lies a single base away; base qualities are absent.

The immunoSEQ Assay, a bias-controlled multiplex PCR, was used to amplify TCRbeta CDR3 regions from genomic DNA. As for the original processing: Nucleated cell counts per sample were estimated from amplification of reference gene primers within the assay. To quantify the absolute abundance of each unique TCRbeta CDR3 rearrangement, sequence reads were collapsed and filtered. For each sample, productive Simpson clonality was calculated by taking the square root of Simpson's diversity index across productive rearrangements. Sourced from immuneACCESS, this table was stored by TCRdb with only in-frame sequences that have V and J called. A share of the clones is absent; for the studies checked, an unresolved V gene accounts for under half, and the remainder has no known explanation. V, J and clone size were drawn from that table, and D and trimming were deduced from the DNA. Present in this sample are tens of thousands of clones, 75% to 90% of which were seen just once. The ten most abundant clones make up 25% to 35% of the sample.

The collaborating institutions used their own protocols to collect whole blood in K2EDTA tubes. For TCRbeta analysis, collaborators shipped samples in one of three forms: frozen whole blood, isolated PBMCs, or DNA extracted from either of those sample types. Material for sequencing was peripheral blood. This clonotype was obtained from a man older than 75 with acute or convalescent COVID-19.

The DNA sequence reads TGTGCCTGCCCAAGAGGTCGCACAGGGATGAGTGGGGCCAACGTCCTGACTTTC. This is translated as CACPRGRTGMSGANVLTF. This receptor chain uses TRBV30 and TRBJ2-6; TRBD1 is a weak D gene call, 6 bases matching. For CDR1 and CDR2, the germline V gene (reference sequence) lists GTSNPN and SVGIG. From the cysteine through the phenylalanine, the CDR3 covers 18 amino acids. The kept DNA is CDR3 alone, 54 bases in frame from the first base. Relative to germline, V is 6 bases shorter and J is 3 bases shorter, with 24 bases between their ends.